A single sample gave rise to the 5 T cell receptor beta chains below, sequenced in a study of blood T cell repertoires in COVID-19. Data came from immunoSEQ multiplex PCR; TCRdb stores just in-frame clones and leaves some out. The data hold about 210,000 clones, with 85% observed a single time. The sequencing sample was made of peripheral blood. Source of these receptors: a woman at least 80 years old with acute or convalescent COVID-19.

The V gene is TRBV4-2, the J gene TRBJ1-4; 8 positions agree with TRBD1. J gave up 8 bases and V 5 bases, and 7 bases lay outside the gene matches. This CDR3 region has 14 residues. Germline V lookup: CDR1 LGHNA, CDR2 YNFKEQ. The CDR3 DNA reads as TGTGCCAGCAGCATCAGGGGGCAGGGAGAAAAACTGTTTTTT. Protein product: CASSIRGQGEKLFF.

This sequence joins TRBV5-4 and TRBJ1-5, with D possibly TRBD1 on 5 matching bases. CDR1 and CDR2 from the germline V gene are SGHNT and YYREEE (reference sequence). The CDR3 sequence is 13 residues long. V was trimmed by 0 bases and J by 7 bases, leaving 8 bases between them. The DNA for the CDR3 is TGTGCCAGCAGCTTGGCAGGGAACCAGCCCCAGCATTTT. Its protein product is CASSLAGNQPQHF.

The chain uses TRBV5-1 and TRBJ2-1, with 7 positions matching TRBD2. The J segment lost 0 bases and the V segment lost 0 bases, leaving 3 bases of the junction unmatched. The CDR3 spans 16 residues. CDR1 is SGHRS, CDR2 YFSETQ, per germline. CDR3 sequence: CASSLVGGSSYNEQFF. The CDR3 bases are TGCGCCAGCAGCTTGGTCGGCGGGAGCTCCTACAATGAGCAGTTCTTC.

The chain recombines TRBV28 with TRBJ1-5; possible D gene TRBD1, 5 bases. In germline, CDR1 is MDHEN, CDR2 SYDVKM. V was clipped by 1 base and J by 7 bases, with 14 bases between them. This CDR3 comprises 15 residues. The CDR3 DNA reads as TGTGCCAGCAGTTTATCGGGGGGAAGGGAACAGCCCCAGCATTTT. Protein product: CASSLSGGREQPQHF.

The rearrangement joins TRBV5-5 to TRBJ2-7, with 12 bases aligning to TRBD1. Germline V gene data show CDR1 as SGHKS and CDR2 as YYEKEE (reference sequence). Unmatched junction bases numbered 10, after V lost 4 bases and J lost 5 bases. The CDR3 covers 16 residues. The CDR3 here is CASSPLPGTGGHEQYF. As DNA, the CDR3 is TGTGCCAGCAGCCCCTTACCCGGGACAGGGGGCCACGAGCAGTACTTC.